This T cell receptor (beta chain) stems from a study of T cell responses to AZD1222 COVID-19 vaccine. Repertoires were generated with immunoSEQ multiplex PCR, while TCRdb's copy carries only in-frame clones and drops some. The top ten hold roughly 10% of the sample, which has about 180,000 clones, around 90% seen once. Second-dose intervals near 4 or 12 weeks were combined. This CDR3 has 14 amino acids. Germline CDR1 is ENHRY and CDR2 is SYGVKD. With 8 bases removed from V and 0 bases from J, the gap between germline ends came to 8 bases. This receptor was taken from an adult who received the AZD1222 COVID-19 vaccine. The genes are TRBV10-3 and TRBJ1-6, with D uncertain. The source material was peripheral blood, sampled 28 days after the second AZD1222 dose. CDR3 bases: TGTGCCATCGGCACGAGCTCCTATAATTCACCCCTCCACTTT. As protein: CAIGTSSYNSPLHF.